This T cell receptor beta chain was found in a study of tissue T cells after allogeneic stem cell transplantation. Study-wide results and caveats: Tissue-detected TCR repertoire was only partly captured by blood and spleen T cells. The patient cohort was small and clinically heterogeneous, with limited sampling depth. Few T cell clones were shared across patients, but motif clusters showed tissue-specific shared signatures.

This clone has just a few counts. What it binds is not known. Gene names and germline refer to mouse. The read halts 1 residue ahead of the CDR3 end, with the missing end drawn from the germline J gene. The sample's time point: mouse harvest day 7 after allogeneic transplant. The graft held 10^6 splenic CD5+ T cells and 10^7 T-cell-depleted bone marrow cells. Mice had MHC-mismatched B6 into BALB/c GVHD, sampled day 7 or 14. Germline V gene sequence: CDR1 KGHPV, CDR2 FQNQEV (reference sequence). This CDR3 is 15 amino acids long. The V gene lost 0 bases and the J gene lost 1 base, with 9 bases spanning the gap. Some clones are missing from TCRdb's copy, which holds only in-frame ones; the method was immunoSEQ multiplex PCR. The sample has some 5,000 clones; roughly half are singletons.

This chain joins TRBV26 and TRBJ1-1; D perhaps matches TRBD1 (5 bases). Input material: gut tissue. This TCR came from a female BALB/c mouse given C57BL/6 T cells with graft-versus-host disease after an allogeneic hematopoietic cell transplant. Incomplete CDR3 DNA: TGTGCCAGCAGTCTGTCGCAGGGAGGGAACACAGAAGTCTTC. Protein: CASSLSQGGNTEVF. The complete CDR3 sequence is CASSLSQGGNTEVFF.